This T cell receptor beta chain was sequenced during a study of vaccination effects on CD4 cells after COVID-19 (dated by TCRdb to the early 2020s). Study-wide context: Two doses of either the BNT162b2 or the mRNA-1273 mRNA SARS-CoV-2 vaccine were administered to participants. SARS-CoV-2 spike-specific CD4+ TCR repertoires from before and after mRNA vaccination were compared in COVID-19 convalescent patients and in infection-naive vaccine recipients. The full study included fewer than eleven COVID-19 convalescent patients and a few SARS-CoV-2-naive healthy vaccine recipients. In the study, cultures from other donors were sequenced using the Oncomine TCR Beta short-read assay on an Illumina iSeq 100.

To prepare the library, the immunoSEQ multiplex PCR assay was applied. DNA from the cultured, isolated CD4+ T cells was subjected to TCR beta CDR3 sequencing. The authors' analysis ran thus. The analysis removed non-productive TCR sequences, trimmed reads to the CDR3 region, and retained only CDR3s that were 7 or more amino acids long. The MANAFEST web app was used to identify antigen-specific clonotypes by comparing expansion in peptide wells with expansion in reference cultures. To be called positive, a clone needed expansion at FDR<0.05 compared with the reference and with all other wells, an odds ratio greater than 5, and a frequency greater than 0.1% in two replicate wells. A clonotype was called cross-reactive if it was significantly expanded both in SARS-CoV-2 spike wells and in at least one common cold coronavirus spike condition. Levenshtein distance calculated with the stringdist R package was used to assess CDR3 similarity, and unrooted trees were constructed with ape in R 3.6.1. The table was pulled from immuneACCESS by TCRdb, which kept in-frame rearrangements only. Such tables lose some clones; where checked, under half of the loss comes from unresolved V genes, and the rest has no known cause. V and J calls and clone size are copied from that table; D and trimming were computed from the DNA. The sample data list about 38,000 clones, and more than 60% of these were observed just once. 20% to 25% of the sample is held by the ten biggest clonotypes.

V sheds 4 bases and J sheds 1 base, leaving 16 bases between their ends. CDR1 is given as SQVTM and CDR2 as ANQGSEA, both from the germline V gene. The CDR3 contains 15 residues, cysteine and phenylalanine counted. Of all the DNA, just the CDR3 is kept, 45 bases in frame from base 1. Study-level results and caveats: Among healthy vaccine recipients, nearly all vaccine-induced clones were SARS-CoV-2 mono-reactive, and just 1 of 255 was cross-reactive with common cold coronaviruses. The study was limited by a small number of convalescent patients, and early post-infection timepoints were lacking. Clones induced by infection and clones induced by vaccination both contracted markedly at late timepoints after vaccination, which fits with T cell responses waning over time.

About this clone: Its antigen remains unidentified. Within one base of it there is no much larger clone, and no base qualities were kept.

To identify antigen-specific CD4+ T cell clonotypes by their expansion, the ViraFEST assay first stimulated PBMC with viral peptide pools and then applied TCR sequencing. After less than 13 days of culture, CD4+ T cells were isolated with the EasySep CD4+ T cell isolation kit. Negative nucleocapsid antibody results before and after vaccination confirmed that the healthy vaccine recipients had no prior SARS-CoV-2 infection. Each well held 1.5 million to 2.5 million PBMC cultured in IMDM containing about 5.5% human AB serum, 8 to 10 IU/ml IL-2 and gentamicin, along with about 9.5 ug/ml peptides. Half of the culture medium was replaced with fresh IL-2-containing medium on days 3 and 7. Unless otherwise noted, each peptide stimulation condition was cultured in triplicate wells. Using Ficoll-Paque Plus gradient centrifugation, PBMC were separated from whole blood and then either used fresh or cryopreserved at -140C. Overlapping peptide pools spanned the spike proteins of SARS-CoV-2 and the common cold coronaviruses HCoV-NL63, HCoV-OC43 and HCoV-229E. The QIAamp micro DNA kit was used to extract genomic DNA from the cultured CD4+ T cells.

This TCR came from a human donor who received a COVID-19 vaccine. The specimen was CD4+ T cells from PBMCs cultured with SARS-CoV-2 spike peptides, collected before COVID-19 vaccination. The intended sense of this specimen's cell subset or site label: SARS-CoV-2 spike overlapping peptide pool stimulation. The rearranged segments are TRBV29-1 and TRBJ1-2; the D gene is perhaps TRBD1, on 6 matching bases. The DNA sequence is TGCAGCGTTGGGAACAGGGAAGGGGATAACTATGGCTACACCTTC. This sequence encodes CSVGNREGDNYGYTF.